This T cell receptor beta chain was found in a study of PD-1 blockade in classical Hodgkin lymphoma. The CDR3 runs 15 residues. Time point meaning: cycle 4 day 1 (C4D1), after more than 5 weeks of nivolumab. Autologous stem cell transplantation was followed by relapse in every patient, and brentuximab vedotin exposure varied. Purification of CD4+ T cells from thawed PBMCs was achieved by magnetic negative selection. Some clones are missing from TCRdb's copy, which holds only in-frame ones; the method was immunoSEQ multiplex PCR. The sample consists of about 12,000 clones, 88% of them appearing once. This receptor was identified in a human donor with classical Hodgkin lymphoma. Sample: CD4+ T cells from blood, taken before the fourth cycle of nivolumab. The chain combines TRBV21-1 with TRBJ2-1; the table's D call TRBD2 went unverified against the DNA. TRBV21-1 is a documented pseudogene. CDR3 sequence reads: CASSKRRGKGFEQFF. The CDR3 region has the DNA TGTGCCAGCAGCAAACGGCGCGGGAAAGGGTTTGAGCAGTTCTTC.